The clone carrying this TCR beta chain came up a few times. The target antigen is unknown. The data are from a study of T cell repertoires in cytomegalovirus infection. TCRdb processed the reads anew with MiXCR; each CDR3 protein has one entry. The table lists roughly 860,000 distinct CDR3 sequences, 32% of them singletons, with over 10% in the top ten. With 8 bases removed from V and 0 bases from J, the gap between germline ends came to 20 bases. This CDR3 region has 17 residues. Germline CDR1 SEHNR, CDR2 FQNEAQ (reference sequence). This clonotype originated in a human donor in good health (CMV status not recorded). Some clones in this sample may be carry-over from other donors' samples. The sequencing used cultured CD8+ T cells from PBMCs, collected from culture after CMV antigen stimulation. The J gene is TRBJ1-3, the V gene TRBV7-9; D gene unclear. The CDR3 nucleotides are TGTGCCAGCCATCCGCGAGAAGGACCGAGCTCTGGAAACACCATATATTTT. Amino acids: CASHPREGPSSGNTIYF. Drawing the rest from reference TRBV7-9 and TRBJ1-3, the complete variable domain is DTGVSQNPRHKITKRGQNVTFRCDPISEHNRLYWYRQTLGQGPEFLTYFQNEAQLEKSRLLSDRFSAERPKGSFSTLEIQRTEQGDSAMYLCASHPREGPSSGNTIYFGEGSWLTVV.